The clone carrying this T cell receptor beta chain turned up a few times. Its specificity is unknown. This entry belongs to a study of T cell repertoires in cytomegalovirus infection. Looking at the study overall: Peptides in the study included HLA-C-restricted and HLA-B-restricted CMV epitopes. CMV infection together with matching HLA type was indicated by public TCR beta signatures.

The study's findings and limits: The study found HLA-C-restricted CMV-specific TCR beta clonotypes dominating the ex vivo response.

This CDR3 region has 13 residues. Trimming shortened V by 1 base and J by 5 bases, and 8 bases separated the two germline ends. Germline V CDR1 and CDR2: SGHVS, FNYEAQ. MiXCR, applied by TCRdb to the reads, yields one record per CDR3 protein. This table has fewer than 1,000,000 distinct CDR3 sequences, under 40% appearing once. The receptor was isolated from a human donor in good health (CMV status not recorded). Some clones in this sample may be carry-over from other donors' samples. This chain links TRBV7-6 with TRBJ1-1; D is uncertain. The material sequenced was cultured CD8+ T cells from PBMCs, taken from culture after CMV antigen stimulation. CDR3 DNA: TGTGCCAGCAGCTTAGGTTACGGGACTGAAGCTTTCTTT. Translation: CASSLGYGTEAFF. Full variable domain (outside the CDR3, taken from reference TRBV7-6 and TRBJ1-1): GAGVSQSPRYKVTKRGQDVALRCDPISGHVSLYWYRQALGQGPEFLTYFNYEAQQDKSGLPNDRFSAERPEGSISTLTIQRTEQRDSAMYRCASSLGYGTEAFFGQGTRLTVV.